This T cell receptor beta chain was captured by sequencing in a study of cytomegalovirus exposure and HLA in healthy donors. Study-level results: In an earlier analysis, productive rearrangement rates for most beta V segments clustered near 90% or 30%. Analyzed later, association rates of TCRs varied across HLA loci, with DRB1 most and HLA-C fewest.

Germline lookup yields CDR1 ENHRY and CDR2 SYGVKD. Trimming left V 5 bases short and J 2 bases short, with 15 bases between. This CDR3 region has 15 residues. As for this clone: What it binds is unknown.

Vbeta (60) and Jbeta (13) primers were used in the PCR. Produced via immunoSEQ multiplex PCR; TCRdb's table is partial and in-frame only. The sample shows about 170,000 clones, 65% to 85% of them seen only once. The sequencing sample was made of PBMCs. This receptor was taken from a man in his forties or fifties in good health and CMV-seropositive. The J gene is TRBJ1-1, the V gene TRBV10-3; no definite D call. Here the CDR3 reads CAISPTGRANTEAFF. In DNA, the CDR3 is TGTGCCATCAGTCCAACCGGGAGAGCAAACACTGAAGCTTTCTTT.